This TCR beta chain is drawn from a study of T-cell reconstitution after alpha-beta-depleted transplantation in children. The CDR3 has 14 residues. Trimming stripped 4 bases from V and 2 bases from J, with 12 bases between. This clonotype has more than one count but fewer than ten. Molecular barcoding with unique molecular identifiers was used for the TCRbeta library. In TCRdb, the PCR reads were re-called with MiXCR into one record per CDR3 protein. Here the sample spans about 230,000 distinct CDR3 sequences, roughly 10% being singletons. This chain joins TRBV12-3 or TRBV12-4 and TRBJ2-7; no reliable D call. The material was PBMCs from the stem cell graft donor, obtained from the stem cell graft. The clonotype was recovered from a human donor who donated a stem cell graft to a child with acute lymphoblastic leukemia. CDR3 nucleotide sequence: TGTGCCAGCAGTTCGTTCCTAGAGGCCTACGAGCAGTACTTC. This codes for CASSSFLEAYEQYF.